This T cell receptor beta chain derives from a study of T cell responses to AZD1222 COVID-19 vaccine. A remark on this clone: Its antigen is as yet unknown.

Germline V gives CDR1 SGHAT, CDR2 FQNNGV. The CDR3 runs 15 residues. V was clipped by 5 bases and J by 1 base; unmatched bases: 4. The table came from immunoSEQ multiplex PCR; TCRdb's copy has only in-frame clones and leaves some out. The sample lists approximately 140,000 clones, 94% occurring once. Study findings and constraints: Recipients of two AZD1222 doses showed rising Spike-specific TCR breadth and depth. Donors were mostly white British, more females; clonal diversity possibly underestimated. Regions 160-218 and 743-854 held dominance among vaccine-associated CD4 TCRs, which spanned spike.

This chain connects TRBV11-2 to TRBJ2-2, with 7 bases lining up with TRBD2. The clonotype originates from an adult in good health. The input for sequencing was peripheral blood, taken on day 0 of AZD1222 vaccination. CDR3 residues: CASSTLAENTGELFF. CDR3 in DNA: TGTGCCAGCAGCACCCTAGCGGAGAACACCGGGGAGCTGTTTTTT.